The 21 T cell receptor beta chains below were found in one sample sequenced in a study of CD8 T cells in Susac syndrome. RNA amounts of roughly 0.45 to 1 ug underwent reverse transcription with random hexamers. TCRdb recomputed calls from the immunoSEQ multiplex PCR reads with MiXCR, one row per CDR3 protein. The sample holds about 430,000 distinct CDR3 sequences; around 85% are singletons and the top ten take 0.09% to 0.15%. The sequenced sample consisted of CD8+ T cells from PBMCs. These receptor sequences come from a human donor with multiple sclerosis.

J is TRBJ2-5 and V is TRBV6-1; D is undetermined. The CDR3 contains 15 residues. Germline CDR1 and CDR2: MNHNS and SASEGT. V was pared by 2 bases and J by 5 bases, with 15 bases between. In DNA, the CDR3 is TGTGCCAGCAGTGAACCACCTTACCTGGGGGAGACCCAGTACTTC. Translation gives CASSEPPYLGETQYF.

This chain uses TRBV10-1 with TRBJ1-1; D is undetermined. V was cut by 0 bases and J by 5 bases, with 10 bases left in between. The CDR3 runs 14 residues. CDR1 WNHNN and CDR2 SYGVQD come from the germline V gene (reference sequence). CDR3 amino acids: CASSESTMGTEAFF. DNA of the CDR3: TGCGCCAGCAGTGAGTCTACAATGGGGACTGAAGCTTTCTTT.

The rearrangement links TRBV5-1 to TRBJ1-1; D is ambiguous. Between the trimmed V and J ends, which lost 0 bases and 5 bases, there was a span of 8 bases. The CDR3 totals 13 residues. CDR1 is SGHRS and CDR2 is YFSETQ in the germline V gene. The CDR3 DNA reads as TGCGCCAGCAGCTTGGCCTGGGAGACTGAAGCTTTCTTT. Translated: CASSLAWETEAFF.

This clonotype has more than one count but fewer than ten. This chain uses TRBV7-2 with TRBJ2-7, with 9 bases fitting TRBD1. The CDR3 contains 14 residues. V was pared by 6 bases and J by 1 base, with 4 bases of the junction left unmatched. From germline, CDR1 is SGHTA and CDR2 FQGNSA. The CDR3: CASRPGTGSYEQYF. CDR3 DNA sequence: TGTGCCAGCAGACCCGGGACAGGGTCCTACGAGCAGTACTTC. Full variable domain (rest looked up from reference TRBV7-2 and TRBJ2-7): GAGVSQSPSNKVTEKGKDVELRCDPISGHTALYWYRQSLGQGLEFLIYFQGNSAPDKSGLPSDRFSAERTGGSVSTLTIQRTQQEDSAVYLCASRPGTGSYEQYFGPGTRLTVT.

This chain links TRBV27 with TRBJ2-1, with no clear D. CDR3 size: 14 residues. Trimming left V 3 bases short and J 8 bases short, with 14 bases between. The germline V gene encodes CDR1 MNHEY and CDR2 SMNVEV (reference sequence). Here the CDR3 reads CASSFAPHSDEQFF. CDR3 DNA: TGTGCCAGCAGTTTCGCACCCCACAGCGATGAGCAGTTCTTC.

This clonotype was seen only a few times. The chain has TRBV12-3 or TRBV12-4 and TRBJ2-1, with D uncertain. This CDR3 region has 13 residues. V was shortened by 0 bases and J by 4 bases, with 4 bases between the two germline ends. CDR3 DNA: TGTGCCAGCAGTTTAGCTTATTACAATGAGCAGTTCTTC. It codes for CASSLAYYNEQFF.

V usage is TRBV30 and J usage is TRBJ1-1; D is undetermined. Germline V gene lookup returns CDR1 GTSNPN and CDR2 SVGIG (reference sequence). The CDR3 has 14 amino acids. The ends were cut back, 3 bases at V and 6 bases at J, with 17 bases in the middle. CDR3 residues: CAWRDVGSQAEAFF. Here the CDR3 DNA reads TGTGCCTGGAGGGATGTCGGGTCGCAGGCTGAAGCTTTCTTT.

V and J are TRBV27 and TRBJ1-2, with D maybe TRBD1 (5 bases). Germline loops: CDR1 MNHEY, CDR2 SMNVEV (reference sequence). The CDR3 has 15 amino acids. The V end was cut by 7 bases, the J end by 2 bases, with 17 bases between. In nucleotides, the CDR3 is TGTGCCAGCAAACTCAGCGGGGGTCGGAACTATGGCTACACCTTC. Amino acids: CASKLSGGRNYGYTF.

The chain joins TRBV6-5 to TRBJ2-3; perhaps TRBD1 as D (6 bases). The CDR3 contains 15 residues. Germline CDR1 reads MNHEY; CDR2 reads SVGAGI. The ends were cut back, 7 bases at V and 0 bases at J, with 14 bases in the middle. The CDR3 DNA reads as TGTGCCAGCACCCCGACAGGACTCAGCACAGATACGCAGTATTTT. Translating it yields CASTPTGLSTDTQYF.

The chain's CDR3 is CAIRSGANTGELFF. The CDR3 DNA reads TGTGCCATCAGGAGCGGGGCTAACACCGGGGAGCTGTTTTTT. The chain recombines TRBV10-3 with TRBJ2-2; 7 bases are shared with TRBD2. Trimming at V came to 6 bases and at J to 2 bases, leaving 3 bases not matched to a gene. The CDR3 consists of 14 residues. CDR1 and CDR2 (germline): ENHRY, SYGVKD.

Remarks on this clonotype: Germline is not matched at one junction end, which may reflect a read error. This chain uses TRBV29-1 with TRBJ2-2; D possibly corresponds to TRBD2 (6 bases). From germline, CDR1 is SQVTM and CDR2 ANQGSEA. This CDR3 contains 11 residues. CDR3 sequence reads: CSVAGDGELFF. Here the CDR3 DNA reads TGCAGCGTTGCGGGGGACGGGGAGCTTTTTTTT.

The chain uses TRBV19 and TRBJ2-2; D uncertain. V dropped 8 bases and J dropped 6 bases, with 4 bases sitting between them. This CDR3 is built from 10 residues. CDR1 and CDR2 (germline): LNHDA, SQIVND (reference sequence). The CDR3 coding sequence is TGTGCCAGTGGACCCGGGGAGCTGTTTTTT. Translation: CASGPGELFF.

V usage is TRBV27 and J usage is TRBJ2-7; D is possibly TRBD2 (6 bases). Trimming left V 3 bases short and J 7 bases short, with 16 bases between. Germline V lookup: CDR1 MNHEY, CDR2 SMNVEV (reference sequence). This CDR3 contains 14 residues. The DNA for the CDR3 is TGTGCCAGCAGTTTTGGGACTGAAGATGGGGAGCAGTACTTC. Translating gives CASSFGTEDGEQYF.

This clonotype appeared once. The gene calls are TRBV14 and TRBJ1-1; 7 bases fit TRBD1. This CDR3 is 13 amino acids long. With V trimmed by 4 bases and J by 6 bases, 5 bases remained unmatched. Germline CDR1 is SGHDN and CDR2 is FVKESK. The CDR3 nucleotides read TGTGCCAGCAGCCCGACAGGGTCCGCTGAAGCTTTCTTT. Translating it yields CASSPTGSAEAFF.

This clonotype has only one observation. V usage is TRBV27 and J usage is TRBJ1-6; 7 bases fit TRBD1. J lost 9 bases, V lost 3 bases, and 8 bases had no gene match. The germline V gene has CDR1 MNHEY and CDR2 SMNVEV (reference sequence). This CDR3 spans 15 amino acids. The CDR3 DNA reads as TGTGCCAGCAGTTTCACGACAGGGCTCTCTTCACCCCTCCACTTT. It translates to CASSFTTGLSSPLHF.

The rearrangement uses TRBV2 and TRBJ2-3; TRBD1 matches at 7 bases. Germline CDR1 SNHLY, CDR2 FYNNEI. V lost 3 bases, J lost 5 bases, and 5 bases stayed unmatched. CDR3 length: 14 amino acids. The CDR3 spells CASSEIGGIDTQYF. DNA of the CDR3: TGTGCCAGCAGTGAGATAGGGGGCATAGATACGCAGTATTTT.

The J gene is TRBJ2-2, the V gene TRBV20-1; 14 bases map to TRBD2. This CDR3 comprises 18 residues. The J segment lost 0 bases and the V segment lost 5 bases, leaving 8 bases of the junction unmatched. Per germline, CDR1 DFQATT and CDR2 SNEGSKA (reference sequence). The CDR3 coding sequence is TGCAGTGCTTCCGCGACTAGCGGGGGGGCCCCGAACACCGGGGAGCTGTTTTTT. Protein: CSASATSGGAPNTGELFF.

The rearrangement joins TRBV18 to TRBJ2-1; 8 bases align to TRBD2. V gave up 6 bases and J gave up 4 bases; unmatched junction bases: 5. The CDR3 is 14 amino acids. The V gene's germline CDR1 is KGHSH and CDR2 LQKENI. The CDR3 here is CASSPSGFYNEQFF. CDR3 nucleotide sequence: TGTGCCAGCTCTCCTAGCGGGTTTTACAATGAGCAGTTCTTC.

The J gene is TRBJ2-1, the V gene TRBV19; TRBD2 matches at 9 bases. This CDR3 contains 19 residues. Germline trimming cut 2 bases from V and 7 bases from J; bases unmatched to any gene: 18. Per the germline V gene, CDR1 is LNHDA and CDR2 is SQIVND (reference sequence). The CDR3 loop is CASSISPEEVAGAGNEQFF. In DNA form, the CDR3 reads TGTGCCAGTAGTATATCCCCGGAGGAAGTAGCGGGAGCGGGGAATGAGCAGTTCTTC.

The chain links TRBV29-1 to TRBJ2-7; D assignment may be TRBD1 or TRBD2 (5 bases each). V lost 4 bases and J 2 bases, leaving 21 bases between the germline ends. Germline CDR1 and CDR2: SQVTM and ANQGSEA. This CDR3 is built from 16 residues. CDR3 coding DNA: TGCAGCGTTGCCCCACAAAGGGACCGTTTTCCCTACGAGCAGTACTTC. Translated: CSVAPQRDRFPYEQYF.

The CDR3 region has the DNA TGTGCCAGCAGTCTACCTGGGGGGCAAGAGACCCAGTACTTC. Its translation is CASSLPGGQETQYF. This chain connects TRBV28 to TRBJ2-5, with D perhaps matching TRBD2 (6 bases). The V end lost 5 bases, the J end lost 2 bases, and 12 bases lay between the germline ends. There are 14 residues in the CDR3. Germline V lookup: CDR1 MDHEN, CDR2 SYDVKM.